What follows is one TCR beta chain and its context. The data originate from a study of blood T cell repertoires in COVID-19. Study background: Italy, Spain and the United States were the sources of the convalescent and acute COVID-19 samples. The cDNA or gDNA used as material had been derived from T cells, B-cell-depleted T cells, or PBMCs.

Participants spanned ages about 18 to 100 years and resided in roughly 26 US areas. As originally analysed: Reference gene primer amplification gave estimated nucleated cell counts. Some clones are missing from TCRdb's copy, which holds only in-frame ones; the method was immunoSEQ multiplex PCR. The V and J calls and the clone size are those of that table, but D and trimming were determined from the DNA. This sample yields 300,000 to 400,000 clones, of which about 90% are seen a single time; roughly 0.94% belongs to the top ten. V lost 6 bases to trimming and J lost 4 bases, with 16 bases between them. Germline CDR1 reads SQVTM; CDR2 reads ANQGSEA. CDR3 size: 14 residues.

This rearrangement joins TRBV29-1 to TRBJ1-3; D is perhaps TRBD1 (6 bases). This clonotype was sampled from a woman aged 25 to 45 who had recovered from COVID-19. Sequenced material: PBMCs or T cells enriched from blood (not recorded which). CDR3 protein: CSVLDRNAGNTIYF. The CDR3 bases are TGCAGCGTCCTGGACAGAAACGCCGGAAACACCATATATTTT.